The entry below gives a single T cell receptor beta chain sequence along with its context. This specimen belongs to a study of cytomegalovirus exposure and HLA in healthy donors. Study overall: The 100 to 150 validation repertoires used the same platform as the 550 to 750 first-cohort repertoires, a later analysis reported.

The V segment lost 3 bases and the J segment 5 bases; nucleotides outside the gene matches: 14. The germline V gene has CDR1 MNHNS and CDR2 SASEGT. This CDR3 contains 17 residues. Clones were read by immunoSEQ multiplex PCR, and TCRdb kept only the in-frame ones, dropping some. The sample carries approximately 260,000 clones, 75% to 90% recorded once. The sequencing input was PBMCs. The chain links TRBV6-1 to TRBJ1-1; 8 bases agree with TRBD1. The sequence was obtained from a woman aged 25 to 45 in good health and CMV-seropositive. The CDR3 coding sequence is TGTGCCAGCAGTGATGGGCGAAATGGACAGGGACGAACTGAAGCTTTCTTT. This translates into CASSDGRNGQGRTEAFF.